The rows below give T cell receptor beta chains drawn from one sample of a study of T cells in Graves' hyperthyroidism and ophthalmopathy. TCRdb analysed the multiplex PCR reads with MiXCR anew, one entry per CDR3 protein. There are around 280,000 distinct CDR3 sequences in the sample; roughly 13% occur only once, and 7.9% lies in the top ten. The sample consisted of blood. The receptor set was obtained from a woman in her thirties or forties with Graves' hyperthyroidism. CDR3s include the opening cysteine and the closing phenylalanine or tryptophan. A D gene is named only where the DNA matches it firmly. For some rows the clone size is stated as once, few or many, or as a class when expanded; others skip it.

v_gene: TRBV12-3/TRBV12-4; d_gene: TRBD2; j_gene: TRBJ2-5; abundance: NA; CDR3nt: TGTGCCAGCTCACGGGGACCAGCGGGAGCGACGGAAGAGACCCAGTACTTC; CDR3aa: CASSRGPAGATEETQYF
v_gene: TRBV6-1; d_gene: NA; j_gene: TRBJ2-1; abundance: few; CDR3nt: TGTGCCAGCAGGTTCAGTAGGTCCTACAATGAGCAGTTCTTC; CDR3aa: CASRFSRSYNEQFF
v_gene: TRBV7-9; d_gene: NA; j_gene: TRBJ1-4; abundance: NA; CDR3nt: TGTGCCAGCAGCTTAGGTGGATTTGGGGAAAAACTGTTTTTT; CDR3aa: CASSLGGFGEKLFF
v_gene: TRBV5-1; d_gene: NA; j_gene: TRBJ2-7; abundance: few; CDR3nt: TGCGCCAGCAGCCCAGACAGCCCTGGGAGCTCCTACGAGCAGTACTTC; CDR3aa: CASSPDSPGSSYEQYF
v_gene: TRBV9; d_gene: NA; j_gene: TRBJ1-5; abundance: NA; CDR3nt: TGTGCCAGCAGCGCCGGGACACACACTAATCAGCCCCAGCATTTT; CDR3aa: CASSAGTHTNQPQHF
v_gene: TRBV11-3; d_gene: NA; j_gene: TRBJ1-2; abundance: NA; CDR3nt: TGTGCCAGCGGGGTAGCAGGAGGGAGTGGCTACACCTTC; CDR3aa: CASGVAGGSGYTF
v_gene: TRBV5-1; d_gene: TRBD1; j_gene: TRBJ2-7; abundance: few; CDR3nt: TGCGCCAGCAGTCCCGGACAGGTCTCCACCTACGAGCAGTACTTC; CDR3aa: CASSPGQVSTYEQYF
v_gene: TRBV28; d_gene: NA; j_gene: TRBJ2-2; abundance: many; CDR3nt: TGTGCCAGCAGTTTAGCGTCCAAGAACACCGGGGAGCTGTTTTTT; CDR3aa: CASSLASKNTGELFF
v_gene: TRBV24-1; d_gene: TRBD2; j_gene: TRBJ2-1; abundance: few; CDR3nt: TGTGCCACCAGTGATCCCGTAGCGGGAGTCTACTACAATGAGCAGTTCTTC; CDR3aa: CATSDPVAGVYYNEQFF
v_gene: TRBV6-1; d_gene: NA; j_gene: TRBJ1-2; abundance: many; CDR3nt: TGTGCCAGCACCCCGGGGGGGCCCTATGGCTACACCTTC; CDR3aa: CASTPGGPYGYTF
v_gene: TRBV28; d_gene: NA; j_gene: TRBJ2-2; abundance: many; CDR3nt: TGTGCCAGCGAGGGCGGGGAGCTGTTTTTT; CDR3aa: CASEGGELFF
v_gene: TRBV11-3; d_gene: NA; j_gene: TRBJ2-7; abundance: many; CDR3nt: TGTGCCAGCAGCTTAGGACCCGCCTACGAGCAGTACTTC; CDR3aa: CASSLGPAYEQYF
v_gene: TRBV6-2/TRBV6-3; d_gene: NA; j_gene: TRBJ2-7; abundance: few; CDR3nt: TGTGCCAGCAGTGACCGGGACGAGCAGTACTTC; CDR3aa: CASSDRDEQYF
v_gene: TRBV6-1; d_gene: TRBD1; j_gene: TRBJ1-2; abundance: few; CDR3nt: TGTGCCAGCAGTAACAGGGGGAGCCATGGCTACACCTTC; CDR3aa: CASSNRGSHGYTF
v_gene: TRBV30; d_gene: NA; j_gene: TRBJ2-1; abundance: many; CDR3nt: TGTGCCTGGAGAGGGTATGAGCAGTTCTTC; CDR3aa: CAWRGYEQFF
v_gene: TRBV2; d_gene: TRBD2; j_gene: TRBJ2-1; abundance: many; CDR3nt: TGTGCCAGCAGTGCTAGCGGAACCCACAATGAGCAGTTCTTC; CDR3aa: CASSASGTHNEQFF
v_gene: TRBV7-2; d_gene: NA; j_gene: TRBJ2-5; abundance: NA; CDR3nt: TGTGCCAGCAGCTTAGTAGGGGGTCGGCTCCAAGAGACCCAGTACTTC; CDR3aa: CASSLVGGRLQETQYF
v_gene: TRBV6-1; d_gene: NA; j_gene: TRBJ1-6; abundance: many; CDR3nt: TGTGCCAGCAGGGGGGACGGCTATAATTCACCCCTCCACTTT; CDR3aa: CASRGDGYNSPLHF
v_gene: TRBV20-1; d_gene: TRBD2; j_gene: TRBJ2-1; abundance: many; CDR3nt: TGCAGTGCTGACGTGGGCGGGAGCTCCTACAATGAGCAGTTCTTC; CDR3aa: CSADVGGSSYNEQFF
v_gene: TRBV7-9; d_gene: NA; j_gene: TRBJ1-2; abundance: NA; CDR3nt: TGTGCCAGCAGCTTCGGATGGGGGTTTAACTATGGCTACACCTTC; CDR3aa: CASSFGWGFNYGYTF
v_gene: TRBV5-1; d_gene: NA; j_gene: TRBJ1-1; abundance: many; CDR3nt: TGCGCCAGCAGCTTGGCTGCAGGGGCTGAAGCTTTCTTT; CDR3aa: CASSLAAGAEAFF
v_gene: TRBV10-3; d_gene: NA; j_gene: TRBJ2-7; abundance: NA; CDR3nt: TGTGCCATCAGGGGGGACTGGGACGAGCGGTACTTC; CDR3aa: CAIRGDWDERYF